Listed below are T cell receptor beta chains from one sample, sequenced in a study of blood T cells in healthy people across ages. TCRdb fed the 5' RACE reads into MiXCR, producing one record per CDR3 protein. The table has about 970,000 distinct CDR3 sequences, just over 50% seen once. Sequencing input: blood. The receptor source for this set is a woman aged 60-70 years in good health. CDR3s include the opening cysteine and the closing phenylalanine or tryptophan. D genes are given only for firm matches. A row's size may be missing; if present it is once, few, many or a size class.

CDR3	DNA	J	V	size	D
CATYKGGLSYNEQFF	TGTGCCACCTATAAAGGCGGATTATCCTACAATGAGCAGTTCTTC	TRBJ2-1	TRBV6-2/TRBV6-3	.	.
CASSEGLEGETQYF	TGTGCCAGCAGTGAGGGTCTGGAGGGAGAGACCCAGTACTTC	TRBJ2-5	TRBV12-3/TRBV12-4	.	.
CASSLTSAYTDTQYF	TGCGCCAGCAGCCTGACTAGCGCCTACACAGATACGCAGTATTTT	TRBJ2-3	TRBV4-1	few	TRBD2
CASSKQNYGYTF	TGTGCCAGCAGCAAACAGAACTATGGCTACACCTTC	TRBJ1-2	TRBV6-2/TRBV6-3	.	.
CASRWTGGLYEQYF	TGTGCCAGCAGATGGACAGGGGGCTTGTACGAGCAGTACTTC	TRBJ2-7	TRBV27	.	TRBD1
CASSDSGGVRYNEQFF	TGTGCCAGCAGTGACTCAGGGGGCGTAAGGTACAATGAGCAGTTCTTC	TRBJ2-1	TRBV6-6	.	TRBD1
CASSYGQISYEQYF	TGTGCCAGCAGTTACGGGCAGATATCCTACGAGCAGTACTTC	TRBJ2-7	TRBV6-5	.	.
CASSHLLGDLAGEFGETQYF	TGTGCCAGCAGTCATCTCCTTGGGGATTTAGCGGGAGAGTTTGGGGAGACCCAGTACTTC	TRBJ2-5	TRBV28	.	TRBD2
CSVRLAAYTGELFF	TGCAGCGTTCGACTAGCGGCTTACACCGGGGAGCTGTTTTTT	TRBJ2-2	TRBV29-1	.	TRBD2
CASRPRNWSTNEKLFF	TGTGCCAGCAGGCCCCGAAATTGGTCAACTAATGAAAAACTGTTTTTT	TRBJ1-4	TRBV28	.	.
CSAKYRESGYTF	TGCAGTGCTAAATACAGGGAGAGCGGCTACACCTTC	TRBJ1-2	TRBV20-1	.	.
CAISDSNRGGETQYF	TGTGCCATCAGTGATAGTAACAGGGGAGGAGAGACCCAGTACTTC	TRBJ2-5	TRBV10-3	.	.
CASSYQPLASHIEQFF	TGTGCCAGCAGTTACCAACCTTTGGCCAGTCATATTGAGCAGTTCTTC	TRBJ2-1	TRBV27	.	.
CASSEGQGFDEQFF	TGCGCCAGCAGCGAGGGACAGGGTTTCGATGAGCAGTTCTTC	TRBJ2-1	TRBV5-1	.	TRBD1
CASSHRDNTDTQYF	TGTGCCAGCAGCCACCGGGACAACACAGATACGCAGTATTTT	TRBJ2-3	TRBV3-1	few	.
CASSFRLAGDQETQYF	TGTGCCAGCAGTTTTCGACTAGCGGGAGACCAAGAGACCCAGTACTTC	TRBJ2-5	TRBV28	few	TRBD2
CATSGKSPVQDTQYF	TGTGCCACCAGTGGCAAAAGTCCGGTACAAGATACGCAGTATTTT	TRBJ2-3	TRBV24-1	few	.
CASSDQAAYEQFF	TGTGCCAGCAGTGACCAGGCAGCGTATGAGCAGTTCTTC	TRBJ2-1	TRBV6-5	.	.
CASSTRTGATGELFF	TGTGCCAGCAGCACCAGAACAGGGGCCACCGGGGAGCTGTTTTTT	TRBJ2-2	TRBV7-9	.	TRBD1
CASMLAGAGETQYF	TGTGCCAGCATGCTGGCCGGGGCAGGGGAGACCCAGTACTTC	TRBJ2-5	TRBV27	few	.
CASSHTDYMLSYEQYF	TGTGCCAGCAGCCACACCGACTACATGCTTTCCTACGAGCAGTACTTC	TRBJ2-7	TRBV3-1	.	.
CASSLGRERNTGELFF	TGTGCCAGCAGCTTAGGACGGGAGCGCAACACCGGGGAGCTGTTTTTT	TRBJ2-2	TRBV11-2	.	.
CASSLGLALLEQYF	TGCGCCAGCAGCTTGGGTCTAGCGCTCCTCGAGCAGTACTTC	TRBJ2-7	TRBV5-1	.	.
CSARSASGLSYNEQFF	TGCAGTGCTAGGTCGGCTAGCGGTCTATCCTACAATGAGCAGTTCTTC	TRBJ2-1	TRBV20-1	.	TRBD2
CSARDPGRSYEQYF	TGCAGTGCTAGAGATCCCGGAAGATCCTACGAGCAGTACTTC	TRBJ2-7	TRBV20-1	.	.
CSVASSGGEQFF	TGCAGCGTTGCCTCCTCGGGCGGCGAGCAGTTCTTC	TRBJ2-1	TRBV29-1	.	.
CASSLTKGGGLYF	TGTGCCAGCAGCTTAACTAAGGGGGGAGGACTGTACTTC	TRBJ2-5	TRBV11-2	few	.
CASSAARQAGVYEQYF	TGTGCCAGCAGCGCGGCGAGACAGGCTGGGGTATACGAGCAGTACTTC	TRBJ2-7	TRBV13	.	.
CASSLAGTSWPEQYF	TGTGCCAGCAGCTTGGCTGGGACTAGCTGGCCCGAGCAGTACTTC	TRBJ2-7	TRBV12-3/TRBV12-4	.	TRBD2
CASSPPVGAEEETQYF	TGTGCCAGCTCACCACCGGTAGGGGCAGAAGAAGAGACCCAGTACTTC	TRBJ2-5	TRBV18	few	.
CASSSSGLAGGEQYF	TGTGCCAGCAGCTCCTCGGGACTAGCGGGAGGCGAGCAGTACTTC	TRBJ2-7	TRBV7-9	few	TRBD2
CASSLGGLADNEQFF	TGTGCCAGCAGTTTAGGGGGACTAGCGGATAATGAGCAGTTCTTC	TRBJ2-1	TRBV28	few	TRBD2
CASSLEVGSSTEAFF	TGTGCCAGCAGCTTAGAAGTTGGCAGCTCGACTGAAGCTTTCTTT	TRBJ1-1	TRBV7-6	.	.
CASRQGASYEQYF	TGCGCCAGTAGACAAGGGGCCTCCTACGAGCAGTACTTC	TRBJ2-7	TRBV4-1	few	.
CASSQLDRGLTNTEAFF	TGTGCCAGCAGCCAATTAGACAGGGGACTTACCAACACTGAAGCTTTCTTT	TRBJ1-1	TRBV4-2	.	TRBD1
CASSPLGQGVVGRTEAFF	TGTGCCAGCAGTCCTCTGGGACAGGGGGTGGTAGGTCGCACTGAAGCTTTCTTT	TRBJ1-1	TRBV6-1	.	TRBD1
CASSLDRVNEQYF	TGTGCCAGCAGTCTAGACAGGGTCAACGAGCAGTACTTC	TRBJ2-7	TRBV27	few	TRBD1
CASSVRAQQETQYF	TGCGCCAGCAGCGTGAGGGCACAGCAAGAGACCCAGTACTTC	TRBJ2-5	TRBV5-1	.	.
CASSLAGTTRTDTQYF	TGCGCCAGCAGCTTGGCAGGGACTACCCGCACAGATACGCAGTATTTT	TRBJ2-3	TRBV5-1	.	TRBD2
CASSRQGAQETQYF	TGTGCCAGCAGCCGACAGGGGGCCCAAGAGACCCAGTACTTC	TRBJ2-5	TRBV7-2	few	TRBD1